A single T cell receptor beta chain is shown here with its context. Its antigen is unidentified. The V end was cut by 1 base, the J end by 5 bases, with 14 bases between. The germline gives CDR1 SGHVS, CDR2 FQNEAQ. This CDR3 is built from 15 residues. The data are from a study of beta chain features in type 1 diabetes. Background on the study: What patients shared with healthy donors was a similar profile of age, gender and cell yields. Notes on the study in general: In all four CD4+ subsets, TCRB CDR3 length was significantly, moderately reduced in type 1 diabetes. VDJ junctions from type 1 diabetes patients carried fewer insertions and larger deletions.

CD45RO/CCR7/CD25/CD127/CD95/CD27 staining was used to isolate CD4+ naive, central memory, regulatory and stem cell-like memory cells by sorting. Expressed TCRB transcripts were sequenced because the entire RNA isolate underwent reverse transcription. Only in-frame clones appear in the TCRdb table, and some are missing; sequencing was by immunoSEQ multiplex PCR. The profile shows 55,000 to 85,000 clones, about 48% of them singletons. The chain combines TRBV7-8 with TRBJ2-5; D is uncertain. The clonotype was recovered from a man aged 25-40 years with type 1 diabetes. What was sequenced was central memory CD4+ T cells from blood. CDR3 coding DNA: TGTGCCAGCAGCTTAGGCGATGGCGAGAGGGAGACCCAGTACTTC. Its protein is CASSLGDGERETQYF. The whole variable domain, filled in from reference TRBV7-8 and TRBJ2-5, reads GAGVSQSPRYKVAKRGQDVALRCDPISGHVSLFWYQQALGQGPEFLTYFQNEAQLDKSGLPSDRFFAERPEGSVSTLKIQRTQQEDSAVYLCASSLGDGERETQYFGPGTRLLVL.